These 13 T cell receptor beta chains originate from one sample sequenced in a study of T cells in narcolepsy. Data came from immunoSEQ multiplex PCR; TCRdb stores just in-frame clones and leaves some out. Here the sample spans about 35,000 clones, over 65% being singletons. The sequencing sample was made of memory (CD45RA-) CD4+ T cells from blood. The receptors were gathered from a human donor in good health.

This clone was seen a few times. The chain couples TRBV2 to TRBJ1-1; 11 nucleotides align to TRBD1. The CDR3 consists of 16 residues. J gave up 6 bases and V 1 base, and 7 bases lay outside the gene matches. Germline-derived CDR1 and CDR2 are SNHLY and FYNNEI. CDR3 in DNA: TGTGCCAGCAGTGAAGTAAGCGGGACAGGGGGACCTGAAGCTTTCTTT. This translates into CASSEVSGTGGPEAFF.

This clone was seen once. The CDR3 here is CASSQDLTGAYTEAFF. The CDR3 DNA reads as TGCGCCAGCAGCCAAGATTTAACAGGGGCCTACACTGAAGCTTTCTTT. The rearrangement uses TRBV4-1 and TRBJ1-1; 7 bases are shared with TRBD1. The CDR3 length is 16 residues. Germline V gene data show CDR1 as MGHRA and CDR2 as YSYEKL. J was trimmed by 3 bases and V by 0 bases; bases with no gene match: 7.

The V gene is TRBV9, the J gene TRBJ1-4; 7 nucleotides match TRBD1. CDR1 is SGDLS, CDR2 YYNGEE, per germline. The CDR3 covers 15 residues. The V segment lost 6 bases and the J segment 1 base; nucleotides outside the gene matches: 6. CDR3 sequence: CASTAQGGTNEKLFF. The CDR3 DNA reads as TGTGCCAGCACCGCCCAGGGGGGAACTAATGAAAAACTGTTTTTT.

The CDR3 loop reads CASSARDTLNYGYTF. In DNA, the CDR3 is TGTGCCAGCAGCGCACGGGACACCCTTAACTATGGCTACACCTTC. The chain joins TRBV9 to TRBJ1-2; tentatively, D is TRBD1 (6 bases). Trimming took off 3 bases at V and 1 base at J, with 13 bases between the two ends. The CDR3 consists of 15 residues. In germline, CDR1 is SGDLS, CDR2 YYNGEE.

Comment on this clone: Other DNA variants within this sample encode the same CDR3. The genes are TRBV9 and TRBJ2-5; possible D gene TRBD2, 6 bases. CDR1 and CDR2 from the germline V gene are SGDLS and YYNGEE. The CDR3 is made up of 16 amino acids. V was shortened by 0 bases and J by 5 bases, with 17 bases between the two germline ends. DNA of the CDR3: TGTGCCAGCAGCGTAGGTGCTAGCGATGCGAGGGAGACCCAGTACTTC. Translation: CASSVGASDARETQYF.

The CDR3 spells CASSESGGRTDTQYF. CDR3 coding DNA: TGTGCCAGCAGTGAGAGCGGGGGGAGGACAGATACGCAGTATTTT. V usage is TRBV6-1 and J usage is TRBJ2-3, with TRBD2 matching over 9 bases. With V trimmed by 3 bases and J by 3 bases, 4 bases remained unmatched. The CDR3 totals 15 residues. Germline CDR1 MNHNS, CDR2 SASEGT.

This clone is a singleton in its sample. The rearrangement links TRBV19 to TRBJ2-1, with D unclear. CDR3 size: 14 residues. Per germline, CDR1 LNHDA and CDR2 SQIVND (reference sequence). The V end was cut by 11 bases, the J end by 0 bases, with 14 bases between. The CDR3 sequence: CASLPGSSYNEQFF. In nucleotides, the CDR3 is TGTGCCTCCCTTCCCGGGTCCTCCTACAATGAGCAGTTCTTC.

The CDR3 reads CASSFQGSYNEQFF. In DNA, the CDR3 is TGTGCCAGCAGCTTCCAGGGTAGCTACAATGAGCAGTTCTTC. The chain carries TRBV11-3 and TRBJ2-1; weak D call: TRBD1 (5 bases). V lost 3 bases and J lost 3, with 9 bases in between. CDR1 is SGHNT and CDR2 is YENEEA in the germline V gene. The CDR3 totals 14 residues.

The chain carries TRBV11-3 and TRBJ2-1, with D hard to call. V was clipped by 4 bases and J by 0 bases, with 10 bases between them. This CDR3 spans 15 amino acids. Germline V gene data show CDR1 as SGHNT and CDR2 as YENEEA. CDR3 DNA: TGTGCCAGCAGCTCTGGTAGAAGCTCCTACAATGAGCAGTTCTTC. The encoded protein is CASSSGRSSYNEQFF.

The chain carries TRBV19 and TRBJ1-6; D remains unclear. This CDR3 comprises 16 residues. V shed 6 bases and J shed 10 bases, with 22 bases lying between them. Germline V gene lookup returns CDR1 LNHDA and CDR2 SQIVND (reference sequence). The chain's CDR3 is CASRPASSLVNSPLHF. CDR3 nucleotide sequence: TGTGCCAGTAGACCAGCTTCCAGCCTAGTGAACTCACCCCTCCACTTT.

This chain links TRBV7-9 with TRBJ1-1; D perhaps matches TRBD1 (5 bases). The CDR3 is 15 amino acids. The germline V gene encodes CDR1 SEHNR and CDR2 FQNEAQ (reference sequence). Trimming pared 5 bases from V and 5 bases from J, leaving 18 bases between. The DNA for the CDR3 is TGTGCCAGCAGCCTAGGGAAGATCAGGGTAACTGAAGCTTTCTTT. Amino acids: CASSLGKIRVTEAFF.

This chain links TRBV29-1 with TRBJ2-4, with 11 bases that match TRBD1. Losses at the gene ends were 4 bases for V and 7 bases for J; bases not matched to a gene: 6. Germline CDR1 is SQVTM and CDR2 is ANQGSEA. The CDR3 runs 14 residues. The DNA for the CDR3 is TGCAGCGTTGTGGGGACAGGGGGAGGGAACATTCAGTACTTC. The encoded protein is CSVVGTGGGNIQYF.

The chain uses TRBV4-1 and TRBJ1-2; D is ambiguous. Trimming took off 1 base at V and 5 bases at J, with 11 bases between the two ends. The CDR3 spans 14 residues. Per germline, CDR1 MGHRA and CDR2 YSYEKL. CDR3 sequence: CASSQGPAGYGYTF. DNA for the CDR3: TGCGCCAGCAGCCAAGGCCCGGCGGGGTATGGCTACACCTTC.